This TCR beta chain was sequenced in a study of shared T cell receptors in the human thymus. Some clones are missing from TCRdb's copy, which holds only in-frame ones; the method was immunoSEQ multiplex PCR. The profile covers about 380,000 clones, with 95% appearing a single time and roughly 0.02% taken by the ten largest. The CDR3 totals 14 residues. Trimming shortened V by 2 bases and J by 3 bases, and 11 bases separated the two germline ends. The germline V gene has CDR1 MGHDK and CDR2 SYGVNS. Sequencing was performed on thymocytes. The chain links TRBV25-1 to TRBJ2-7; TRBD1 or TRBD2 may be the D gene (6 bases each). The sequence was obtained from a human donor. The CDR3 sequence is CASSEKGGSYEQYF. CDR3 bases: TGTGCCAGCAGTGAAAAGGGGGGCAGCTACGAGCAGTACTTC.